The rows below give T cell receptor beta chains drawn from one sample of a study of blood T cell repertoires in COVID-19. The protocol was immunoSEQ multiplex PCR, while the TCRdb copy is restricted to in-frame clones and leaves out a portion. The sample lists 140,000 or so clones; about four fifths were seen once. The sequenced sample consisted of peripheral blood. The receptors were sampled from a human donor in a cohort sampled during active COVID-19. Both conserved end residues are part of each CDR3. A D gene is named only where the DNA matches it firmly. Rows give clone size only sometimes, using once, few, many, or a class for an expanded clone.

TRBV28	-	TRBD1	TRBJ2-7	CASSLSTGTGSYEQYF	TGTGCCAGCAGTCTATCGACCGGGACAGGGTCCTACGAGCAGTACTTC
TRBV11-3	-	-	TRBJ2-1	CASSLRDNEQFF	TGTGCCAGCAGCTTGAGGGATAATGAGCAGTTCTTC
TRBV19	-	-	TRBJ1-1	CASQAGYLGNTEAFF	TGTGCCAGTCAGGCAGGGTATTTGGGGAACACTGAAGCTTTCTTT
TRBV12-3/TRBV12-4	-	TRBD2	TRBJ2-5	CASSRLAEETQYF	TGTGCCAGCAGTAGACTAGCGGAAGAGACCCAGTACTTC
TRBV3-1/TRBV3-2	-	TRBD2	TRBJ2-7	CASSHAGLAGEPVGQYF	TGTGCCAGCAGCCACGCAGGACTAGCGGGGGAGCCTGTAGGGCAGTACTTC
TRBV12-3/TRBV12-4	-	-	TRBJ1-2	CASRPTGFYGYTF	TGTGCCAGCAGACCCACAGGTTTCTATGGCTACACCTTC
TRBV29-1	-	-	TRBJ1-2	CSVDWSGNYGYTF	TGCAGCGTTGACTGGAGCGGAAACTATGGCTACACCTTC
TRBV6-2/TRBV6-3	-	TRBD2	TRBJ2-3	CASSRTSGGTDTQYF	TGTGCCAGCAGCCGGACTAGCGGGGGTACAGATACGCAGTATTTT
TRBV30	few	TRBD2	TRBJ2-3	CAWSPIAGVGDTDTQYF	TGTGCCTGGAGTCCCATAGCGGGGGTGGGGGATACAGATACGCAGTATTTT
TRBV27	-	TRBD2	TRBJ2-5	CASSLLAGVTTQYF	TGTGCCAGCAGTTTACTGGCGGGGGTTACGACCCAGTACTTC
TRBV6-5	-	TRBD1	TRBJ1-3	CASTERGRNTIYF	TGTGCCAGCACCGAAAGGGGGCGCAACACCATATATTTT
TRBV18	-	-	TRBJ1-3	CASSPGARFSGNTIYF	TGTGCCAGCTCACCAGGGGCACGGTTCTCTGGAAACACCATATATTTT
TRBV5-4	-	-	TRBJ2-7	CASSLDETAAYEQYF	TGTGCCAGCAGCTTGGATGAGACAGCCGCCTACGAGCAGTACTTC
TRBV19	-	-	TRBJ1-3	CASSTGMRNTIYF	TGTGCCAGTAGTACGGGGATGAGAAACACCATATATTTT
TRBV2	-	-	TRBJ2-7	CASRQRLYEQYF	TGTGCCAGCAGGCAGAGACTGTACGAGCAGTACTTC
TRBV5-8	-	TRBD2	TRBJ2-3	CASSLLAGGPADTQYF	TGTGCCAGCAGCTTATTAGCGGGGGGGCCGGCAGATACGCAGTATTTT
TRBV5-5	-	-	TRBJ1-6	CASSFRGGNNSPLHF	TGTGCCAGCAGCTTTCGAGGGGGTAATAATTCACCCCTCCACTTT
TRBV5-1	-	TRBD1	TRBJ1-1	CASSPSPQGTAEAFF	TGCGCCAGCAGCCCTTCCCCCCAGGGGACAGCTGAAGCTTTCTTT
TRBV3-1/TRBV3-2	-	-	TRBJ1-1	CASSRGELNTEAFF	TGTGCCAGCAGCCGCGGCGAACTGAACACTGAAGCTTTCTTT
TRBV18	-	-	TRBJ2-7	CASSPSGSTYEQYF	TGTGCCAGCTCACCATCAGGTTCGACCTACGAGCAGTACTTC
TRBV7-9	-	TRBD1	TRBJ2-5	CASSLGQGLETQYF	TGTGCCAGCAGCCTAGGACAGGGGTTAGAGACCCAGTACTTC
TRBV15	-	TRBD2	TRBJ2-3	CATSRKMGLAGVRGTDTQYF	TGTGCCACCAGCAGGAAAATGGGACTAGCGGGGGTGCGGGGCACAGATACGCAGTATTTT
TRBV19	-	TRBD1	TRBJ2-7	CASSLQGSYEQYF	TGTGCCAGTAGTCTACAGGGGTCCTACGAGCAGTACTTC
TRBV20-1	-	-	TRBJ1-4	CSASRVAGVGLREKLFF	TGCAGTGCTAGTCGGGTCGCAGGGGTCGGGCTAAGAGAAAAACTGTTTTTT
TRBV7-2	-	TRBD1	TRBJ2-5	CASSKDAGTAQETQYF	TGTGCCAGCAGCAAAGATGCCGGGACAGCTCAAGAGACCCAGTACTTC
TRBV5-1	-	TRBD1	TRBJ1-1	CASSPDRGTEAFF	TGCGCCAGCAGCCCGGACAGGGGCACTGAAGCTTTCTTT
TRBV5-5	-	-	TRBJ1-4	CASSLGGGGVREKLFF	TGTGCCAGCAGCTTGGGCGGGGGGGGCGTAAGAGAAAAACTGTTTTTT
TRBV15	-	TRBD2	TRBJ2-7	CATSHGGESYEQYF	TGTGCCACCAGCCACGGGGGGGAGTCCTACGAGCAGTACTTC
TRBV2	-	-	TRBJ2-7	CASSEEGFGEQYF	TGTGCCAGCAGTGAGGAGGGATTCGGCGAGCAGTACTTC
TRBV5-4	few	TRBD2	TRBJ2-4	CASSWEGVKNIQYF	TGTGCCAGCAGCTGGGAGGGCGTCAAAAACATTCAGTACTTC
TRBV19	-	-	TRBJ2-4	CASNSPTNIQYF	TGTGCCAGTAACTCTCCCACAAACATTCAGTACTTC
TRBV9	-	-	TRBJ1-1	CASSVSEGLGTEAFF	TGTGCCAGCAGCGTATCGGAGGGTTTGGGCACTGAAGCTTTCTTT
TRBV2	once	-	TRBJ1-1	CASTEGPGRGGTEAFF	TGTGCCAGCACCGAGGGGCCGGGCCGGGGAGGCACTGAAGCTTTCTTT
TRBV6-1	-	TRBD1	TRBJ1-4	CASSGGQGASDEKLFF	TGTGCCAGCAGTGGGGGACAGGGGGCGTCTGATGAAAAACTGTTTTTT
TRBV6-5	-	-	TRBJ1-3	CASNSAESGNTIYF	TGTGCCAGCAATAGTGCGGAATCTGGAAACACCATATATTTT
TRBV11-2	-	TRBD1	TRBJ2-1	CASSTQGAGYNEQFF	TGTGCCAGCAGCACTCAGGGGGCGGGTTACAATGAGCAGTTCTTC
TRBV27	-	TRBD1	TRBJ2-1	CASSLGQGARSYNEQFF	TGTGCCAGCAGTCTCGGACAGGGGGCGAGGTCCTACAATGAGCAGTTCTTC
TRBV7-9	-	TRBD1	TRBJ2-7	CASSLGQGAGVPYEQYF	TGTGCCAGCAGCTTAGGACAGGGGGCAGGAGTCCCCTACGAGCAGTACTTC
TRBV6-1	once	-	TRBJ2-3	CASSVAGAKDTQYF	TGTGCCAGCAGTGTAGCAGGGGCGAAAGATACGCAGTATTTT
TRBV2	-	-	TRBJ1-1	CAGLWGMNTEAFF	TGTGCCGGATTATGGGGCATGAACACTGAAGCTTTCTTT
TRBV4-1	-	-	TRBJ1-6	CASALGGGEGSPLHF	TGCGCCAGCGCACTGGGGGGCGGGGAGGGTTCACCCCTCCACTTT
TRBV15	once	-	TRBJ1-5	CATSRGSIAGGQPQHF	TGTGCCACCAGCAGAGGAAGTATAGCGGGCGGGCAGCCCCAGCATTTT
TRBV5-1	-	-	TRBJ2-1	CASSTGLGAYNEQFF	TGCGCCAGCAGCACCGGGCTAGGGGCCTACAATGAGCAGTTCTTC
TRBV11-2	once	TRBD2	TRBJ2-7	CASSSRVAGHEQYF	TGTGCCAGCAGCTCCCGGGTAGCGGGGCACGAGCAGTACTTC
TRBV5-1	-	TRBD1	TRBJ1-2	CASSERTGGSYGYTF	TGCGCCAGCAGCGAACGGACAGGGGGTTCCTATGGCTACACCTTC
TRBV7-9	-	-	TRBJ1-3	CASSLAPWQNSGNTIYF	TGTGCCAGCAGCTTAGCGCCCTGGCAGAACTCTGGAAACACCATATATTTT
TRBV9	-	-	TRBJ1-2	CASSVVGGASKEGYTF	TGTGCCAGCAGCGTAGTTGGCGGAGCTTCTAAGGAGGGCTACACCTTC
TRBV2	-	TRBD1	TRBJ1-5	CASSDRGRHQPQHF	TGTGCCAGCAGTGACAGGGGGCGTCATCAGCCCCAGCATTTT